The 30 T cell receptor beta chains reported below all come from one sample, sequenced in a study of shared clonotypes between healthy human individuals (dated by TCRdb to about 2020). Library prep was done by the immunoSEQ multiplex PCR assay. TCRdb limited this immuneACCESS table to in-frame rearrangements with V and J called. A share of clones is missing; checked studies link under half to unresolved V genes, and the rest is unexplained. Recorded for this sample are 190,000 or so clones; 65% to 80% of them occurred a single time. The ten largest clones represent less than 11% of the sample. Input material: memory CD4+ T cells sorted from blood. The sample's cell subset or site label is to be understood as: CD45RA-negative fraction. The receptors were sampled from a young man in good health.

This clone was found once. The rearrangement links TRBV5-6 to TRBJ2-1, with D unresolved. The ends were cut back, 4 bases at V and 0 bases at J, with 11 bases in the middle. CDR3 length: 15 residues. Germline-derived CDR1 and CDR2 are SGHDT and YYEEEE. The CDR3 coding sequence is TGTGCCAGCAGCCCCCAGGTAAGCTCCTACAATGAGCAGTTCTTC. This sequence encodes CASSPQVSSYNEQFF.

This clone was counted a few times. The chain employs TRBV7-8 and TRBJ1-1; D is unresolved. Germline assignment: CDR1 SGHVS and CDR2 FQNEAQ. Trimming pared 1 base from V and 1 base from J, leaving 7 bases between. CDR3 length equals 14 residues. The CDR3 sequence: CASSLGHGNTEAFF. The CDR3 bases are TGTGCCAGCAGCTTAGGGCATGGGAACACTGAAGCTTTCTTT.

This rearrangement joins TRBV21-1 to TRBJ2-1. TRBV21-1 is a pseudogene. The CDR3 extends over 16 amino acids. The CDR3 protein is CASSNQGLALYNEQFF. CDR3 nucleotides: TGTGCCAGCAGCAACCAGGGCCTAGCTCTCTACAATGAGCAGTTCTTC.

In its sample, this clone was seen a few times. V is TRBV18 and J is TRBJ2-4; a weak D match, TRBD2 (6 bases). V lost 0 bases and J lost 7, with 10 bases in between. This CDR3 spans 14 amino acids. Per germline, CDR1 KGHSH and CDR2 LQKENI. The CDR3 loop is CASSPPDGGNIQYF. The CDR3 DNA is TGTGCCAGCTCACCACCGGATGGGGGGAACATTCAGTACTTC.

This clone was seen only a few times. The genes are TRBV11-2 and TRBJ2-1; 8 bases agree with TRBD1. CDR3 size: 15 residues. The ends lost 4 bases at V and 4 bases at J; junction bases unmatched: 6. Germline V gives CDR1 SGHAT, CDR2 FQNNGV. The CDR3 loop is CASSSPGQDYNEQFF. The DNA of the CDR3 is TGTGCCAGCAGCTCCCCGGGACAGGATTACAATGAGCAGTTCTTC.

The chain combines TRBV28 with TRBJ2-3; TRBD2 is a possible D gene (5 bases). Germline CDR1 reads MDHEN; CDR2 reads SYDVKM. Trimming took off 6 bases at V and 0 bases at J, with 10 bases between the two ends. There are 14 residues in the CDR3. The CDR3 reads CASRLGKSTDTQYF. CDR3 in DNA: TGTGCCAGCAGACTCGGGAAGAGCACAGATACGCAGTATTTT.

The chain recombines TRBV5-1 with TRBJ2-3, with D tentatively TRBD2 (5 bases). V was pared by 2 bases and J by 3 bases, with 10 bases between. Germline CDR1 is SGHRS and CDR2 is YFSETQ. CDR3 size: 14 residues. The CDR3 DNA reads as TGCGCCAGCAGCTTAGAGGGTAGGACAGATACGCAGTATTTT. The encoded protein is CASSLEGRTDTQYF.

The chain recombines TRBV10-3 with TRBJ2-2; 8 nucleotides match TRBD2. The CDR3 spans 16 residues. Unmatched junction bases numbered 9, after V lost 4 bases and J lost 5 bases. CDR1 ENHRY and CDR2 SYGVKD come from the germline V gene. In nucleotides, the CDR3 is TGTGCCATCAGTGGACCTCGGAGCGGGAGTACCGGGGAGCTGTTTTTT. This encodes CAISGPRSGSTGELFF.

In this sample, this clone turned up a few times. This chain links TRBV28 with TRBJ1-2; D uncertain. Germline V gene lookup returns CDR1 MDHEN and CDR2 SYDVKM. The ends were cut back, 6 bases at V and 8 bases at J, with 10 bases in the middle. The CDR3 length is 11 residues. CDR3 region: CASSRNEGYTF. CDR3 sequence (DNA): TGTGCCAGCAGCCGTAATGAGGGCTACACCTTC.

The chain employs TRBV9 and TRBJ1-1; no definite D call. The CDR3 has 15 residues. V lost 0 bases and J lost 4, with 13 bases in between. CDR1 is SGDLS, CDR2 YYNGEE, per germline. CDR3 DNA sequence: TGTGCCAGCAGCGTAGAGGCGGTTAGGTCCACTGAAGCTTTCTTT. Its translation: CASSVEAVRSTEAFF.

This clone was detected only once. The chain couples TRBV5-8 to TRBJ1-2; D unresolved. Germline V lookup: CDR1 SGHTS, CDR2 YDEGEE. This CDR3 is built from 13 residues. V was cut by 2 bases and J by 4 bases, with 9 bases left in between. CDR3 protein: CASSFRIGYGYTF. CDR3 nucleotides: TGTGCCAGCAGCTTCCGCATTGGCTATGGCTACACCTTC.

The chain recombines TRBV7-2 with TRBJ2-5; 7 nucleotides line up with TRBD1. The junction had 0 bases not matched to a gene; V was cut back by 4 bases and J by 4 bases. The CDR3 is 12 residues long. Germline lookup yields CDR1 SGHTA and CDR2 FQGNSA. CDR3 region: CASSSGGETQYF. The CDR3, as DNA: TGTGCCAGCAGCTCAGGGGGAGAGACCCAGTACTTC.

J is TRBJ2-1 and V is TRBV11-2, with 10 bases fitting TRBD1. The CDR3 totals 15 residues. Germline CDR1 and CDR2: SGHAT and FQNNGV. J lost 4 bases, V lost 5 bases, and 5 bases had no gene match. The CDR3 DNA reads TGTGCCAGCAGCCCAGGGACAGGGGCGTACAATGAGCAGTTCTTC. The encoded protein is CASSPGTGAYNEQFF.

The rearrangement joins TRBV30 to TRBJ1-5; D remains unclear. CDR3 length: 15 amino acids. V shed 0 bases and J shed 0 bases, with 9 bases lying between them. Per the germline V gene, CDR1 is GTSNPN and CDR2 is SVGIG (reference sequence). The CDR3 nucleotides are TGTGCCTGGAGTGTAACGCAGTATAGCAATCAGCCCCAGCATTTT. The encoded protein is CAWSVTQYSNQPQHF.

V usage is TRBV5-1 and J usage is TRBJ2-5; 7 nucleotides line up with TRBD2. Germline V gene lookup returns CDR1 SGHRS and CDR2 YFSETQ. This CDR3 comprises 13 residues. Trimming took 5 bases from V and 4 from J; bases not matched to a gene: 5. The CDR3, as DNA: TGCGCCAGCAGACCCGGGACTATAGAGACCCAGTACTTC. Its translation is CASRPGTIETQYF.

This clone was observed at least ten times. The rearrangement uses TRBV5-1 and TRBJ2-3, with 11 bases lining up with TRBD2. Germline CDR1 SGHRS, CDR2 YFSETQ. Trimming took 0 bases from V and 7 from J; bases not matched to a gene: 7. CDR3 length: 16 amino acids. CDR3 amino acids: CASSLGTSGSGNTQYF. CDR3 nucleotide sequence: TGCGCCAGCAGCTTGGGTACTAGCGGGAGTGGTAATACGCAGTATTTT. Together with reference TRBV5-1 and TRBJ2-3, the CDR3 gives the full variable domain: KAGVTQTPRYLIKTRGQQVTLSCSPISGHRSVSWYQQTPGQGLQFLFEYFSETQRNKGNFPGRFSGRQFSNSRSEMNVSTLELGDSALYLCASSLGTSGSGNTQYFGPGTRLTVL.

The CDR3, as DNA: TGTGCCAGCAGGACGAGAGGCTACGAGCAGTACTTC. This gives the protein CASRTRGYEQYF. The chain carries TRBV2 and TRBJ2-7, with no clear D. V was clipped by 6 bases and J by 3 bases, with 9 bases between them. The CDR3 length is 12 residues. Germline V gives CDR1 SNHLY, CDR2 FYNNEI.

The gene calls are TRBV5-1 and TRBJ2-1; 8 nucleotides match TRBD2. V was pared by 4 bases and J by 4 bases, with 7 bases of the junction left unmatched. The germline V gene encodes CDR1 SGHRS and CDR2 YFSETQ. CDR3 size: 15 residues. CDR3 region: CASSPGTSGYNEQFF. The CDR3 coding sequence is TGCGCCAGCAGCCCGGGAACTAGCGGTTACAATGAGCAGTTCTTC.

V and J are TRBV18 and TRBJ2-1; TRBD2 agrees at 9 bases. Germline CDR1 is KGHSH and CDR2 is LQKENI. With 3 bases clipped from V and 1 base from J, the junction kept 7 bases outside the gene matches. CDR3 length equals 17 residues. The CDR3 is CASSPALAGVSYNEQFF. For the CDR3, the DNA is TGTGCCAGCTCACCCGCCTTAGCGGGAGTTTCCTACAATGAGCAGTTCTTC.

The chain joins TRBV7-3 to TRBJ2-1, with D perhaps TRBD2 (6 bases). V was shortened by 2 bases and J by 3 bases, with 11 bases between the two germline ends. This CDR3 comprises 15 residues. Germline assignment: CDR1 SGHTA and CDR2 FQGTGA. The CDR3 spells CASSLLAGNYNEQFF. The CDR3 DNA reads TGTGCCAGCAGCTTACTTGCGGGAAACTACAATGAGCAGTTCTTC. Variable domain in full (rest from reference TRBV7-3 and TRBJ2-1): GAGVSQTPSNKVTEKGKYVELRCDPISGHTALYWYRQSLGQGPEFLIYFQGTGAADDSGLPNDRFFAVRPEGSVSTLKIQRTERGDSAVYLCASSLLAGNYNEQFFGPGTRLTVL.

CDR3: CASSSEIDYGYTF. The DNA of the CDR3 is TGTGCCAGCAGCTCGGAGATTGACTATGGCTACACCTTC. The V and J genes are TRBV11-2 and TRBJ1-2; D remains unclear. Germline V gene data show CDR1 as SGHAT and CDR2 as FQNNGV. Between the trimmed V and J ends, which lost 4 bases and 3 bases, there was a span of 9 bases. The CDR3 length is 13 residues.

The chain couples TRBV13 to TRBJ1-1; D is unclear. With 1 base removed from V and 5 bases from J, the gap between germline ends came to 8 bases. The germline V gene has CDR1 PRHDT and CDR2 FYEKMQ (reference sequence). The length of the CDR3 is 13 residues. The CDR3 coding sequence is TGTGCCAGCAGCTTAGTCGTGGGAACTGAAGCTTTCTTT. This sequence encodes CASSLVVGTEAFF.

CDR3 in DNA: TGTGCCAGTAGTATAAGCTCCGTCGGCAGGGGGAACTACGAGCAGTACTTC. The encoded protein is CASSISSVGRGNYEQYF. This sequence joins TRBV19 and TRBJ2-7, with 7 bases fitting TRBD1. With 2 bases clipped from V and 3 bases from J, the junction kept 13 bases outside the gene matches. Germline loops: CDR1 LNHDA, CDR2 SQIVND (reference sequence). The CDR3 is made up of 17 amino acids.

In this sample, this clone turned up once. The V call is TRBV7-3, the J call TRBJ2-2; TRBD2 aligns across 8 bases. The CDR3 is 14 residues long. CDR1 SGHTA and CDR2 FQGTGA come from the germline V gene. Germline trimming cut 6 bases from V and 4 bases from J; bases unmatched to any gene: 4. The CDR3 sequence is CASRESGSTGELFF. CDR3 coding DNA: TGTGCCAGCAGGGAAAGCGGGAGCACCGGGGAGCTGTTTTTT. Full variable domain (remainder filled in from reference TRBV7-3 and TRBJ2-2): GAGVSQTPSNKVTEKGKYVELRCDPISGHTALYWYRQSLGQGPEFLIYFQGTGAADDSGLPNDRFFAVRPEGSVSTLKIQRTERGDSAVYLCASRESGSTGELFFGEGSRLTVL.

This clone was counted a few times. The chain combines TRBV7-8 with TRBJ1-5, with D perhaps matching TRBD1 (6 bases). V was trimmed by 4 bases and J by 2 bases, leaving 15 bases between them. Germline CDR1 and CDR2: SGHVS and FQNEAQ. CDR3 length: 16 amino acids. The CDR3 sequence is CASSYGQTRGNQPQHF. Here the CDR3 DNA reads TGTGCCAGCAGCTACGGACAGACCCGGGGCAATCAGCCCCAGCATTTT.

J is TRBJ2-3 and V is TRBV7-6; TRBD2 matches 11 bases. Germline lookup yields CDR1 SGHVS and CDR2 FNYEAQ. The CDR3 is 16 amino acids. The V and J ends lost 5 bases and 3 bases, in that order; junction bases with no gene match: 7. The CDR3, as DNA: TGTGCCAGCAGCAAACATAGCGGGAGGGCTACAGATACGCAGTATTTT. As protein: CASSKHSGRATDTQYF. Full variable domain (outside the CDR3, taken from reference TRBV7-6 and TRBJ2-3): GAGVSQSPRYKVTKRGQDVALRCDPISGHVSLYWYRQALGQGPEFLTYFNYEAQQDKSGLPNDRFSAERPEGSISTLTIQRTEQRDSAMYRCASSKHSGRATDTQYFGPGTRLTVL.

This clone has just a few counts. The chain links TRBV12-5 to TRBJ2-1; 7 positions match TRBD2. Looked up from germline, CDR1 is LGHNT and CDR2 is FRNRAP. Germline trimming cut 4 bases from V and 6 bases from J; bases unmatched to any gene: 3. The CDR3 totals 13 residues. CDR3 nucleotide sequence: TGTGCTAGTGGTTCACGACTAGCCAATGAGCAGTTCTTC. The encoded protein is CASGSRLANEQFF.

This clone occurred a few times. The gene calls are TRBV5-1 and TRBJ2-7; D uncertain. Germline-derived CDR1 and CDR2 are SGHRS and YFSETQ. Trimming removed 0 bases at V and 2 bases at J, with 9 bases between. The CDR3 has 14 residues. CDR3 in amino acids: CASSLGQVTYEQYF. CDR3 DNA sequence: TGCGCCAGCAGCTTGGGGCAAGTAACCTACGAGCAGTACTTC.

For this clone: Other DNA variants within this sample encode the same CDR3. The CDR3 DNA sequence: TGTGCCAGCAGTGACAGGGTCCTTAACACCGGGGAGCTGTTTTTT. Protein: CASSDRVLNTGELFF. The V call is TRBV25-1, the J call TRBJ2-2; weak D call: TRBD1 (5 bases). The CDR3 runs to 15 residues. The V gene lost 3 bases and the J gene lost 2 bases, with 10 bases spanning the gap. The V gene's germline CDR1 is MGHDK and CDR2 SYGVNS.

This clone was observed a few times. The gene calls are TRBV15 and TRBJ1-5, with D uncertain. The CDR3 has 12 residues. Germline assignment: CDR1 LNHNV and CDR2 YYDKDF (reference sequence). V was clipped by 5 bases and J by 5 bases, with 7 bases between them. The CDR3 spells CATSEGDQPQHF. DNA for the CDR3: TGTGCCACCAGCGAGGGAGATCAGCCCCAGCATTTT.